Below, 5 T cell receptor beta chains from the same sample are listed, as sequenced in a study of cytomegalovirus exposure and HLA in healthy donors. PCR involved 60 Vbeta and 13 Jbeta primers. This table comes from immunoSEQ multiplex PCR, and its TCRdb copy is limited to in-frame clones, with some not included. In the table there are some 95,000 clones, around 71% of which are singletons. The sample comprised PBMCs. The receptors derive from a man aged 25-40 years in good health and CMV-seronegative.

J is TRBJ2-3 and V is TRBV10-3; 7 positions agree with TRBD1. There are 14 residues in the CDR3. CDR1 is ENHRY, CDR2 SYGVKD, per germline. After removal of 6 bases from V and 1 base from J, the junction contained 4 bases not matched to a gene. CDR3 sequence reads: CAISPGTGTDTQYF. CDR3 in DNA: TGTGCCATCAGCCCCGGGACAGGCACAGATACGCAGTATTTT.

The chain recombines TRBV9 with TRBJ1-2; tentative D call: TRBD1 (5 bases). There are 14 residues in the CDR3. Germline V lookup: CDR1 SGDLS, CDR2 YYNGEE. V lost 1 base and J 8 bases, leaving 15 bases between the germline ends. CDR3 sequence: CASSVSSTGQGYTF. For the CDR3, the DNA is TGTGCCAGCAGCGTATCCTCTACAGGTCAAGGCTACACCTTC.

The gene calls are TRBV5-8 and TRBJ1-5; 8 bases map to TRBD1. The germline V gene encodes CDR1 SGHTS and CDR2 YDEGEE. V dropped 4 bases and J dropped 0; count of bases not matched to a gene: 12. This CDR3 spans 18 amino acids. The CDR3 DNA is TGTGCCAGCAGCATGACAGGGGACAACGGTTATAGCAATCAGCCCCAGCATTTT. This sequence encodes CASSMTGDNGYSNQPQHF.

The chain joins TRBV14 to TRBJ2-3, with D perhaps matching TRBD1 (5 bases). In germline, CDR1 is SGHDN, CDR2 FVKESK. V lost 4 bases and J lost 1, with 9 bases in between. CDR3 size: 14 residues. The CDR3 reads CASSLEQGTDTQYF. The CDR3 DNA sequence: TGTGCCAGCAGCCTGGAACAGGGCACAGATACGCAGTATTTT. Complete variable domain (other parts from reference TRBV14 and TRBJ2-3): EAGVTQFPSHSVIEKGQTVTLRCDPISGHDNLYWYRRVMGKEIKFLLHFVKESKQDESGMPNNRFLAERTGGTYSTLKVQPAELEDSGVYFCASSLEQGTDTQYFGPGTRLTVL.

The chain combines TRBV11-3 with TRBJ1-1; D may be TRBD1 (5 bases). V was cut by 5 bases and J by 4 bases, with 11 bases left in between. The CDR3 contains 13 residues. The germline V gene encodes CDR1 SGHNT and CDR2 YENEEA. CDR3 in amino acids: CASSRGGTTEAFF. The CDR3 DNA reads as TGTGCCAGCAGCCGCGGGGGGACCACTGAAGCTTTCTTT.